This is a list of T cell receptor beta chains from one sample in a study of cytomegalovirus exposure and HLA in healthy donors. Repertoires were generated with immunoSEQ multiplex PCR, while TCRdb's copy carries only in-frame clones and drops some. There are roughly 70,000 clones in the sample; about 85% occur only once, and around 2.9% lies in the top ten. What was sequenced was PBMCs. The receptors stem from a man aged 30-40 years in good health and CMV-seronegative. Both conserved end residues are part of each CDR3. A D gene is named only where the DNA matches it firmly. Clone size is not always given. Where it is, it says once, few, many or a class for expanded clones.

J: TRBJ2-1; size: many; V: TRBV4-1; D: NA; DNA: TGCGCCAGCAGCCTGACCCGCCCCCGGGACATTATATACAATGAGCAGTTCTTC; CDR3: CASSLTRPRDIIYNEQFF
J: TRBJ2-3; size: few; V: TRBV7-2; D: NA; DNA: TGTGCCAGCAGATTTTTTCTGGGGCAGGCGAGCACAGATACGCAGTATTTT; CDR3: CASRFFLGQASTDTQYF
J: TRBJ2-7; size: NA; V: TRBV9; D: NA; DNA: TGTGCCAGCTCGGGCGGGGCGACCTACGAGCAGTACTTC; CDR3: CASSGGATYEQYF
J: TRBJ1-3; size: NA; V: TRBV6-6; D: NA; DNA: TGTGCCAGCAGTTACTTCAGTACCTCTGGAAACACCATATATTTT; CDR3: CASSYFSTSGNTIYF
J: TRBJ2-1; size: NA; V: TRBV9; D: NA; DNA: TGTGCCAGCAGCGTAGCCGGTGAGCAGTTCTTC; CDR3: CASSVAGEQFF
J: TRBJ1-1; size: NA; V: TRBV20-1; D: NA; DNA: TGCAGTGCTAGAGTAGGATCGGGAGCTTTCTTT; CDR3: CSARVGSGAFF
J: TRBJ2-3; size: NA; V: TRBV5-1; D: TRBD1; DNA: TGCGCCAGCATATCGGGGACAGGGGGCACAGATACGCAGTATTTT; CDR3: CASISGTGGTDTQYF
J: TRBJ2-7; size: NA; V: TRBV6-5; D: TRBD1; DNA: TGTGCCAGCAGGCTCAGGGGGACCACCTACGAGCAGTACTTC; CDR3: CASRLRGTTYEQYF
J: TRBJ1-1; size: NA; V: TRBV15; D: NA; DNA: TGTGCCACCGAGGGGAACACTGAAGCTTTCTTT; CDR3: CATEGNTEAFF
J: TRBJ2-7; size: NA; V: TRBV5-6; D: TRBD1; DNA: TGTGCCAGCAGCTCCGGGACAGGGTCCTACGAGCAGTACTTC; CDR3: CASSSGTGSYEQYF
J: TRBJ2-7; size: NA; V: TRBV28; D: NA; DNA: TGTGCCAGCAGTTTATCCCCCCCGGGGGAGCAGTACTTC; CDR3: CASSLSPPGEQYF
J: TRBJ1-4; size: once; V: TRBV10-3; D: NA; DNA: TGTGCCACCCGCCACTTTGCAACTAATGAAAAACTGTTTTTT; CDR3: CATRHFATNEKLFF
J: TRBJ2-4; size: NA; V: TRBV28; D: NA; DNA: TGTGCCAGCTGCGGAGGAGACCTAGCCAAAAACATTCAGTACTTC; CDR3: CASCGGDLAKNIQYF
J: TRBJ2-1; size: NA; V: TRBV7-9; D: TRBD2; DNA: TGTGCCAGCAGGATAAGACTAGCGGGCGGGGATGAGCAGTTCTTC; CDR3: CASRIRLAGGDEQFF
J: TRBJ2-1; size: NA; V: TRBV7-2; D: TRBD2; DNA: TGTGCCAGCAGCTTAGTGGGGACTAGCGGGAAGCAGTTCTTC; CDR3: CASSLVGTSGKQFF
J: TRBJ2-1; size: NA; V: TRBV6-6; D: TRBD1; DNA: TGTGCCAGTTGGGGCCGGGACAGGGGGTCCGATGAGCAGTTCTTC; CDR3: CASWGRDRGSDEQFF
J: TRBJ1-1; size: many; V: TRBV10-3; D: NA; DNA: TGTGCCATCGGCGCCAACAGGGAGGGGACTGAAGCTTTCTTT; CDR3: CAIGANREGTEAFF
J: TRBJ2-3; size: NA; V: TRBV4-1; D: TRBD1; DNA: TGCGCCAGCAGCCAAGATCGAGACAGGGGGCGCCGGGATACGCAGTATTTT; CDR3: CASSQDRDRGRRDTQYF
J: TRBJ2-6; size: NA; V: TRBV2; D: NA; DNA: TGTGCCGATAGGAGGGCTGCTGGGGCCAACGTCCTGACTTTC; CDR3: CADRRAAGANVLTF
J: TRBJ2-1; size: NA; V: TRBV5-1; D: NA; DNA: TGCGCCAGCAGCTCGTTACAAAACAATGAGCAGTTCTTC; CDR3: CASSSLQNNEQFF
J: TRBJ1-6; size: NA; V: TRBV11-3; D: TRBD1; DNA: TGTGCCAGCAGCACCGACAGGGGGCGAAGCTCCTATAATTCACCCCTCCACTTT; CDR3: CASSTDRGRSSYNSPLHF
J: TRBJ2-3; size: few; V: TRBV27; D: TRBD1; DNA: TGTGCCAGCAGTTTATCTGAGCCTCCAGGGGGAGATACGCAGTATTTT; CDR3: CASSLSEPPGGDTQYF
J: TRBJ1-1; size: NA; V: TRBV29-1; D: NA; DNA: TGCAGCGTTGAGGGCAGGCTGAACACTGAAGCTTTCTTT; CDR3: CSVEGRLNTEAFF
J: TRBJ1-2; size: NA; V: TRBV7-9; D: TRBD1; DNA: TGTGCCAGCAGCCAGGGACAGGCGAACTATGGCTACACCTTC; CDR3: CASSQGQANYGYTF
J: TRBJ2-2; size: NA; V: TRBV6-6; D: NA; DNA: TGTGCCAGCAGCCTAATAACCGGGGAGCTGTTTTTT; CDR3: CASSLITGELFF
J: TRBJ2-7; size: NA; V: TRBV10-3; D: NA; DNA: TGTGCCATCAGTGGTGTTAGCCAAGGAACCTACGAGCAGTACTTC; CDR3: CAISGVSQGTYEQYF
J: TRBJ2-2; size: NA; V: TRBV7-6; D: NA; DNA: TGTGCCAGCAGCTTAGGCAGGGGGAACACCGGGGAGCTGTTTTTT; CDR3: CASSLGRGNTGELFF
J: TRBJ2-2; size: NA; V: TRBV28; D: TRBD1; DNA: TGTGCCAGCCGGGACAGGGGGCGCCTCACCGGGGAGCTGTTTTTT; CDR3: CASRDRGRLTGELFF
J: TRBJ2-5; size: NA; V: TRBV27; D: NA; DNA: TGTGCCAGCAGTCGCGGGGCGGGACCCCTGGAGACCCAGTACTTC; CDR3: CASSRGAGPLETQYF
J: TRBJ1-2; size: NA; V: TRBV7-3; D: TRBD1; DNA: TGTGCCAGCAGCTCCCAGACAGGGGAAGTGAGATACTTC; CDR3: CASSSQTGEVRYF
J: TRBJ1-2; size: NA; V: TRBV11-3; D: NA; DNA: TGTGCCAGCAGCTTAATCAGGACAGATGGCTACACCTTC; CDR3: CASSLIRTDGYTF
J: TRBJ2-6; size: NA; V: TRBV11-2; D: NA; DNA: TGTGCCAGCAGCGCAGCCGGGACAAACAACCTGACTTTC; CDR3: CASSAAGTNNLTF
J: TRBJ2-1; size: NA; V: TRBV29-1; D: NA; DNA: TGCAGCGACCTCGGGACTCCCAATAGCAATGAGCAGTTCTTC; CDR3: CSDLGTPNSNEQFF
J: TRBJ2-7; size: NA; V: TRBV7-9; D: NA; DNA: TGTGCCAGCAGCCCGACCGCGCGCGGGCCTACCTACGAGCAGTACTTC; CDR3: CASSPTARGPTYEQYF
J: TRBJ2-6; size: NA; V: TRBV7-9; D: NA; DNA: TGTGCCAGCACCCGGACGGGAACCACTGGGGCCAACGTCCTGACTTTC; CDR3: CASTRTGTTGANVLTF
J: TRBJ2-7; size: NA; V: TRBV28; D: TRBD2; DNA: TGTGCCAGCCAACTAGCGGGGGATTTATACGAGCAGTACTTC; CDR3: CASQLAGDLYEQYF
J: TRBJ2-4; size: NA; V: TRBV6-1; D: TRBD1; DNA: TGTGCCAGCAGTGAGAGGACAGGGCGGAACATTCAGTACTTC; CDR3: CASSERTGRNIQYF
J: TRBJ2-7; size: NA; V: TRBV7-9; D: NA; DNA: TGTGCCAGCAGCAACCGGGACAAGGAGGCCTACGAGCAGTACTTC; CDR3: CASSNRDKEAYEQYF
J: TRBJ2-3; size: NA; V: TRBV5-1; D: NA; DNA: TGCGCCAGCAGCTTGGCTCTGGTGATGGGCCCAGATACGCAGTATTTT; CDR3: CASSLALVMGPDTQYF
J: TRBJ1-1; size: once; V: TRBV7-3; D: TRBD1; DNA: TGTGCCAGCAGCCTCGGATCTTGGGCAGGGGGCACTGAAGCTTTCTTT; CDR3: CASSLGSWAGGTEAFF
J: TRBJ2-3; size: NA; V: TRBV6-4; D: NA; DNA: TGTGCCAGCAGTGACTCCCACGGGGATGGCACAGATACGCAGTATTTT; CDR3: CASSDSHGDGTDTQYF
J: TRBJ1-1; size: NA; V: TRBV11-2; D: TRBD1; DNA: TGTGCCAGCAGCAAAACGACAGGGGAGGATGAAGCTTTCTTT; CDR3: CASSKTTGEDEAFF